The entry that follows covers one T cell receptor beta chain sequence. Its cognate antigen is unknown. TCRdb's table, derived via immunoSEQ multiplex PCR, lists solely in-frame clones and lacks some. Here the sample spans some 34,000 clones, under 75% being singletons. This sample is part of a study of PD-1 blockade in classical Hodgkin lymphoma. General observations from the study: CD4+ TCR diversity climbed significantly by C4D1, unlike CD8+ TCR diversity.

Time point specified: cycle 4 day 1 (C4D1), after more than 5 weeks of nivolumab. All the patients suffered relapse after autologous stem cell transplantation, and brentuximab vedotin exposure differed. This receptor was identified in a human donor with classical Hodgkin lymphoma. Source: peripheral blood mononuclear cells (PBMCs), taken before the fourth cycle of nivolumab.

CDR3 loop: CASTLQGGNEQFF. The CDR3 DNA reads TGTGCCAGCACCTTACAGGGAGGCAATGAGCAGTTCTTC. The chain couples TRBV2 to TRBJ2-1; either TRBD1 or TRBD2 may supply D (6 bases each). Trimming removed 7 bases at V and 6 bases at J, with 13 bases between. The CDR3 sequence is 13 residues long. Germline V gene sequence: CDR1 SNHLY, CDR2 FYNNEI.